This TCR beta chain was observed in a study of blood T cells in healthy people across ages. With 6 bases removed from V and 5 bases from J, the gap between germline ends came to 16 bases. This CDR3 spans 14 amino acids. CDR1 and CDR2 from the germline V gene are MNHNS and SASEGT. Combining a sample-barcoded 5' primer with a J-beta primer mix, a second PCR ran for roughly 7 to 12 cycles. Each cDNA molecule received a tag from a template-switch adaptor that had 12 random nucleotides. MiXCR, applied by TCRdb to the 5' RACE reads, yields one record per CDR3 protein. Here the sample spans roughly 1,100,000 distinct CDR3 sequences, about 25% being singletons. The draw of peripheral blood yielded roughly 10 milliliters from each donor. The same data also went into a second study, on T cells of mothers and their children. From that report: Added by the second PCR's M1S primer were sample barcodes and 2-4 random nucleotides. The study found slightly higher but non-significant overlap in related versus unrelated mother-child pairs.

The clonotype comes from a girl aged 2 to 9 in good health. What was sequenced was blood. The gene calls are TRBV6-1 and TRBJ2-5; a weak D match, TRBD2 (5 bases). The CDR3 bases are TGTGCCAGCAGGGAGGCCCGAGCTTCGGAGACCCAGTACTTC. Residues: CASREARASETQYF.